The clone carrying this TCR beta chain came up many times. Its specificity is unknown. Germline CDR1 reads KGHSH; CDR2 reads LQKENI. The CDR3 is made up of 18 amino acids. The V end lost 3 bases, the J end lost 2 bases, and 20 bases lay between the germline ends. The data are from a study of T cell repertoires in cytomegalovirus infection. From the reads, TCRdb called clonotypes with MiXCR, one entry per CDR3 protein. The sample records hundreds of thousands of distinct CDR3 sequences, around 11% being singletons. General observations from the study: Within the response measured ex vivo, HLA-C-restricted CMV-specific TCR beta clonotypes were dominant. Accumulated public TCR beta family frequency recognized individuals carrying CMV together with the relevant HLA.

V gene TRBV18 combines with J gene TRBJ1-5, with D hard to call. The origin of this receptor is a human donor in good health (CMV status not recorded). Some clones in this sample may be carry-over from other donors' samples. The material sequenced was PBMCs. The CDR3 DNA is TGTGCCAGCTCACCCTCGAGACTTCTCGGGGATCGCAATCAGCCCCAGCATTTT. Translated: CASSPSRLLGDRNQPQHF.